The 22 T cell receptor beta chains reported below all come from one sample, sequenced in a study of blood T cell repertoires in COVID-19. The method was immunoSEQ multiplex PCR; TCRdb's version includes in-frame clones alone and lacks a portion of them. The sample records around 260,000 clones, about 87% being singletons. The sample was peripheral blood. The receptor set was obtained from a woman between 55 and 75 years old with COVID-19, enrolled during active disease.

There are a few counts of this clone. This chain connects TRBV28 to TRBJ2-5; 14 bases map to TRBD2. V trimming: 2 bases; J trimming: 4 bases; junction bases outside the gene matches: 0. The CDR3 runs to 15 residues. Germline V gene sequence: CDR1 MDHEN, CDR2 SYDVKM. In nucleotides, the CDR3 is TGTGCCAGCAGTTTAGGGACTAGCGGGAGAGAGACCCAGTACTTC. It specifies CASSLGTSGRETQYF.

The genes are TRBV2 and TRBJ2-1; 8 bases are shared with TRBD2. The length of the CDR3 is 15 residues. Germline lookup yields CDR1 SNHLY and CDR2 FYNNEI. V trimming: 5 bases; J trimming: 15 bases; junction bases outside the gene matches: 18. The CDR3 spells CASSQTSGEFLGRFF. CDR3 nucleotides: TGTGCCAGCAGTCAAACTAGCGGAGAATTCCTTGGACGGTTCTTC.

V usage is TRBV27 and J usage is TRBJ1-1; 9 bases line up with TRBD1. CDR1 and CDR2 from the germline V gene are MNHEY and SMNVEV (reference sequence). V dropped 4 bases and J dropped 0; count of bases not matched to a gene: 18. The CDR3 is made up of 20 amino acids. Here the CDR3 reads CASSSPPGTGRFGVNTEAFF. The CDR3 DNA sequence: TGTGCCAGCAGTTCGCCCCCCGGGACAGGGCGTTTCGGGGTGAACACTGAAGCTTTCTTT.

DNA of the CDR3: TGTGCCAGCAGCTTAACAGGGACCTACTACGAGCAGTACTTC. It encodes CASSLTGTYYEQYF. The genes are TRBV11-2 and TRBJ2-7, with D tentatively TRBD1 (6 bases). Looked up from germline, CDR1 is SGHAT and CDR2 is FQNNGV. CDR3 length equals 14 residues. V lost 2 bases, J lost 3 bases, and 11 bases lay in between.

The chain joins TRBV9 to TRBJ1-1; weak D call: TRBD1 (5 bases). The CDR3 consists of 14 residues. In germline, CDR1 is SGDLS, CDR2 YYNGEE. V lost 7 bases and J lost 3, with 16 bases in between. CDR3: CASGGGEWDTEAFF. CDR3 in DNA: TGTGCCAGCGGTGGAGGGGAGTGGGACACTGAAGCTTTCTTT.

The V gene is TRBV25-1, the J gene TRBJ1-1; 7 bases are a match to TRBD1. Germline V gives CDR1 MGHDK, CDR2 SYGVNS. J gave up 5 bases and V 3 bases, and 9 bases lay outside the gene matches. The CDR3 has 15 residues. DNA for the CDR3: TGTGCCAGCAGTGATAGGACAGGTGTCTATACTGAAGCTTTCTTT. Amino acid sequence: CASSDRTGVYTEAFF.

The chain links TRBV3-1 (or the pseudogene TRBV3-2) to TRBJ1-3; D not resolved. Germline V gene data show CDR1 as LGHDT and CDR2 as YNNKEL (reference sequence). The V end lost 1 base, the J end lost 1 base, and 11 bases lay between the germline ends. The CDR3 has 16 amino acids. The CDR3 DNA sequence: TGTGCCAGCAGCCAAGGGGCGGGAGATTCTGGAAACACCATATATTTT. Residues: CASSQGAGDSGNTIYF.

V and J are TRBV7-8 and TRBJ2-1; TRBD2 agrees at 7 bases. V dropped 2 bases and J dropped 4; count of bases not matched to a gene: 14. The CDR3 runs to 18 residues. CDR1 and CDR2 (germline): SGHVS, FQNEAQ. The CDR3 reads CASSLSVSGGIGYNEQFF. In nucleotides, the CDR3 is TGTGCCAGCAGCTTATCCGTTTCGGGGGGAATAGGATACAATGAGCAGTTCTTC.

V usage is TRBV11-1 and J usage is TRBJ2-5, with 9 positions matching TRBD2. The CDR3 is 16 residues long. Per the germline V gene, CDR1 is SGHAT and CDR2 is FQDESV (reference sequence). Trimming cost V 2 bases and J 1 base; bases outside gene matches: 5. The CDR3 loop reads CASSLLLAGIQETQYF. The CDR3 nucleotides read TGTGCCAGCAGCTTACTGCTAGCGGGGATCCAAGAGACCCAGTACTTC.

The chain's CDR3 is CASSLQALGGNTEAFF. The CDR3 DNA reads TGTGCCAGCTCCCTCCAGGCCCTGGGAGGGAACACTGAAGCTTTCTTT. This chain connects TRBV18 to TRBJ1-1; no reliable D call. This CDR3 contains 16 residues. Trimming removed 6 bases from V and 1 base from J, with 18 bases in between. Germline lookup yields CDR1 KGHSH and CDR2 LQKENI.

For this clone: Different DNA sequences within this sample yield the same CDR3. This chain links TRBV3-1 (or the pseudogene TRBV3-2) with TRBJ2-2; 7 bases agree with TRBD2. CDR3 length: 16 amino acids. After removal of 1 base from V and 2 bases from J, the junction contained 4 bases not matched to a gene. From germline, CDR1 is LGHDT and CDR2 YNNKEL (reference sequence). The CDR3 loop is CASSQGGGANTGELFF. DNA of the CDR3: TGTGCCAGCAGCCAAGGCGGGGGAGCTAACACCGGGGAGCTGTTTTTT.

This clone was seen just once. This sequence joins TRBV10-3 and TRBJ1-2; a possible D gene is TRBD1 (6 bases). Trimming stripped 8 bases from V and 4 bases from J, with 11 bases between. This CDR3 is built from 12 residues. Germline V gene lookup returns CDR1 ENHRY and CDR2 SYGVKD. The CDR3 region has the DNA TGTGCCATCCAAGGGACATCCTATGGCTACACCTTC. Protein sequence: CAIQGTSYGYTF.

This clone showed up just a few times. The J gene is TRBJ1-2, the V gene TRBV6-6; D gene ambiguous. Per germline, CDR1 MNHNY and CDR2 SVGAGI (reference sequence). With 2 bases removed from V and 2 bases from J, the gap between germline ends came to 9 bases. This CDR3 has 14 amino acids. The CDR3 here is CASSYGTGNYGYTF. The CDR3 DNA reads TGTGCCAGCAGTTACGGCACGGGAAACTATGGCTACACCTTC.

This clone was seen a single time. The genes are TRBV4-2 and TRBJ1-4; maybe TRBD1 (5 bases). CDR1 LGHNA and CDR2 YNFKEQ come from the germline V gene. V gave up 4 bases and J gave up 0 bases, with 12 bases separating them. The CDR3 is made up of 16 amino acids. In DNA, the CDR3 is TGTGCCAGCAGCCCGGCAGGGTTGTCAACTAATGAAAAACTGTTTTTT. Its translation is CASSPAGLSTNEKLFF.

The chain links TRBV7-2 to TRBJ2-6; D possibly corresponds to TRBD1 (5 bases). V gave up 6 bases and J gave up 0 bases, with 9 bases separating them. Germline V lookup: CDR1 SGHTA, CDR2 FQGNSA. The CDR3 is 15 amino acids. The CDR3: CASSPGFSGANVLTF. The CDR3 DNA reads TGTGCCAGCAGTCCAGGGTTCTCTGGGGCCAACGTCCTGACTTTC.

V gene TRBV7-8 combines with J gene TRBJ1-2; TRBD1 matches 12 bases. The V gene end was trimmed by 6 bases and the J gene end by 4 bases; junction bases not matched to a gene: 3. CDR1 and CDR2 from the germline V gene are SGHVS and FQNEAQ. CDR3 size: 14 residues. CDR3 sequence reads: CASSGDRGLYGYTF. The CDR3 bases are TGTGCCAGCAGTGGGGACAGGGGGCTCTATGGCTACACCTTC. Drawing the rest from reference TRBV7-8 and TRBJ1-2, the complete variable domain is GAGVSQSPRYKVAKRGQDVALRCDPISGHVSLFWYQQALGQGPEFLTYFQNEAQLDKSGLPSDRFFAERPEGSVSTLKIQRTQQEDSAVYLCASSGDRGLYGYTFGSGTRLTVV.

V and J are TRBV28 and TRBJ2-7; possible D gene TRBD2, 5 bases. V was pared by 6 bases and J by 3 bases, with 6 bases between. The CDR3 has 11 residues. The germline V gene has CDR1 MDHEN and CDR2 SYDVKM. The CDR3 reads CASRLGYEQYF. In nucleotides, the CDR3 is TGTGCCAGCAGACTAGGCTACGAGCAGTACTTC.

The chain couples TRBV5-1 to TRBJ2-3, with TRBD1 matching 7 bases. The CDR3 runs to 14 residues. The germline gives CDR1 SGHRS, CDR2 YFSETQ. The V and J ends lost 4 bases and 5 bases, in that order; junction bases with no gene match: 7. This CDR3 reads CASSRDSGIDTQYF. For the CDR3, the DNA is TGCGCCAGCAGCAGGGACAGTGGGATAGATACGCAGTATTTT.

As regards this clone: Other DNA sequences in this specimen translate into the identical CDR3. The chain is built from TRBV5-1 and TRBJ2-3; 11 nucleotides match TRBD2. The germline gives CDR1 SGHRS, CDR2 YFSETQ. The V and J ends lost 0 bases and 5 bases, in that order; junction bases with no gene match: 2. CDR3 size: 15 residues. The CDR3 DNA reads TGCGCCAGCAGCTTGGAGCTAGCGGGAGGAGATACGCAGTATTTT. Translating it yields CASSLELAGGDTQYF.

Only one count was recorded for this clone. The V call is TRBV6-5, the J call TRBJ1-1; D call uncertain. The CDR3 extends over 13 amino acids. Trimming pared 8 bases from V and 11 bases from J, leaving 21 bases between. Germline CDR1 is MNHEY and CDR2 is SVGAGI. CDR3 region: CASGRDSNSGAFF. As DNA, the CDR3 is TGTGCCAGCGGTCGGGATTCGAATAGTGGGGCTTTCTTT.

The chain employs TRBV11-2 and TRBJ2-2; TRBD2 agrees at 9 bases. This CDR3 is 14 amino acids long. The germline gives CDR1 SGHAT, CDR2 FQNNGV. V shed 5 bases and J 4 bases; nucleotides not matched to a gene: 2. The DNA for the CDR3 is TGTGCCAGCAGCACGGGACTAGCCACCGGGGAGCTGTTTTTT. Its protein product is CASSTGLATGELFF.

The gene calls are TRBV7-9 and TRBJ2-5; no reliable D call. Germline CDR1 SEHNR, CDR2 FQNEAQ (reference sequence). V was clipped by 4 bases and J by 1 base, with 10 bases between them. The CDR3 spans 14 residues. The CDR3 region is CASSYEPVQETQYF. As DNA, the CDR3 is TGTGCCAGCAGCTATGAGCCGGTCCAAGAGACCCAGTACTTC.